The 21 T cell receptor beta chains listed next were all sequenced from one sample in a study of patients and donors after allogeneic stem cell transplantation. TCRdb independently ran MiXCR on the RT-PCR reads; one entry per CDR3 protein. Of 410,000 or so distinct CDR3 sequences in the sample, 16% were seen once. The sequenced sample was blood, either unsorted or a sorted T cell fraction (not recorded which). The receptors come from a human donor who was either an allogeneic HSCT recipient or a stem cell or donor lymphocyte infusion donor (not recorded which). It is not recorded whose cells these are; they may come from a transplant donor.

The chain carries TRBV19 and TRBJ1-5, with no clear D. Trimming cost V 1 base and J 4 bases, with 8 bases left between them. CDR1 and CDR2 from the germline V gene are LNHDA and SQIVND (reference sequence). CDR3 length: 14 amino acids. CDR3 in DNA: TGTGCCAGTAGTATAGTACGGCTTAATCAGCCCCAGCATTTT. Translated: CASSIVRLNQPQHF.

This clonotype was seen a few times. The V and J genes are TRBV20-1 and TRBJ2-7; the match to TRBD2 covers 15 bases. The CDR3 is made up of 17 amino acids. Germline V gene lookup returns CDR1 DFQATT and CDR2 SNEGSKA (reference sequence). Unmatched junction bases numbered 5, after V lost 0 bases and J lost 2 bases. As DNA, the CDR3 is TGCAGTGCTAGAGATGGGGGACTAGCGGGAGGCACCTACGAGCAGTACTTC. It codes for CSARDGGLAGGTYEQYF.

This clonotype has a count of ten or more. In nucleotides, the CDR3 is TGCGCCAGCAGCCACGACAGGGTGGGTGGCTACACCTTC. Translating it yields CASSHDRVGGYTF. The chain joins TRBV4-3 to TRBJ1-2; 7 nucleotides line up with TRBD1. This CDR3 has 13 residues. CDR1 is LGHNA and CDR2 is YSLEER in the germline V gene. The V gene end was trimmed by 3 bases and the J gene end by 7 bases; junction bases not matched to a gene: 5.

Details on this clonotype: The junction departs from germline at one end; a sequencing error may be responsible. The CDR3 nucleotides read TGCAGTGCTCGAGAGTGGCGGCTCTACAATGAGCAGTTCTTC. Translating it yields CSAREWRLYNEQFF. V and J are TRBV20-1 and TRBJ2-1; D is uncertain. Germline values: CDR1 DFQATT, CDR2 SNEGSKA (reference sequence). The CDR3 loop spans 14 amino acids.

V gene TRBV4-2 combines with J gene TRBJ1-6, with D uncertain. The germline V gene encodes CDR1 LGHNA and CDR2 YNFKEQ. The CDR3 consists of 15 residues. The V end was cut by 0 bases, the J end by 5 bases, with 8 bases between. The CDR3 region has the DNA TGTGCCAGCAGCCAAGATGGAGGGAATAATTCACCCCTCCACTTT. Translation gives CASSQDGGNNSPLHF.

This clonotype was detected a few times. This chain connects TRBV6-1 to TRBJ2-7; the D is unclear. V lost 7 bases, J lost 4 bases, and 20 bases lay in between. Germline values: CDR1 MNHNS, CDR2 SASEGT. The CDR3 contains 15 residues. The DNA of the CDR3 is TGTGCCAGCACCCCCCTAATACAAATCGGGTACGAGCAGTACTTC. This translates into CASTPLIQIGYEQYF.

This clonotype was seen a handful of times. The rearrangement joins TRBV12-3 or TRBV12-4 to TRBJ1-5, with 7 bases lining up with TRBD1. V shed 5 bases and J 1 base; nucleotides not matched to a gene: 11. This CDR3 has 17 amino acids. The CDR3 loop is CASSVVPSDRSNQPQHF. CDR3 nucleotide sequence: TGTGCCAGCAGTGTGGTGCCCTCGGACAGGAGCAATCAGCCCCAGCATTTT.

This clonotype was counted between two and nine times. This rearrangement joins TRBV20-1 to TRBJ2-1, with D uncertain. The ends were cut back, 2 bases at V and 5 bases at J, with 13 bases in the middle. The CDR3 has 14 amino acids. CDR1 is DFQATT, CDR2 SNEGSKA, per germline (reference sequence). In DNA form, the CDR3 reads TGCAGTGCTAGATTGGCTAGGCACAACAATGAGCAGTTCTTC. Translation: CSARLARHNNEQFF.

This clonotype appeared a few times. The CDR3 loop reads CASSLFETQYF. Here the CDR3 DNA reads TGTGCCAGCAGCTTATTTGAGACCCAGTACTTC. The chain recombines TRBV7-2 with TRBJ2-5; no clear D gene. The CDR3 runs to 11 residues. CDR1 and CDR2 from the germline V gene are SGHTA and FQGNSA. The V and J ends lost 2 bases and 5 bases respectively, with 3 bases between them.

This clonotype has more than one count but fewer than ten. J is TRBJ2-2 and V is TRBV5-1, with a weak D call TRBD2 (6 bases). The CDR3 extends over 14 amino acids. Germline V gene lookup returns CDR1 SGHRS and CDR2 YFSETQ. V was clipped by 2 bases and J by 3 bases, with 8 bases between them. This CDR3 is CASSFTGDTGELFF. In DNA form, the CDR3 reads TGCGCCAGCAGCTTTACGGGAGACACCGGGGAGCTGTTTTTT.

The rearrangement joins TRBV12-3 or TRBV12-4 to TRBJ1-1, with D perhaps TRBD1 (5 bases). V was clipped by 5 bases and J by 1 base, with 14 bases between them. There are 15 residues in the CDR3. The CDR3 DNA reads as TGTGCCAGCAGTGGGGCCAGGGTCCCGAACACTGAAGCTTTCTTT. Amino acid sequence: CASSGARVPNTEAFF.

The chain recombines TRBV5-1 with TRBJ2-3; D may match TRBD1 or TRBD2 (5 bases each). CDR3 size: 15 residues. The germline V gene encodes CDR1 SGHRS and CDR2 YFSETQ. V was shortened by 0 bases and J by 0 bases, with 8 bases between the two germline ends. The CDR3 loop reads CASSLGGDSTDTQYF. The CDR3 DNA follows: TGCGCCAGCAGCTTGGGAGGGGATAGCACAGATACGCAGTATTTT.

This clonotype was recorded many times. V gene TRBV5-1 combines with J gene TRBJ1-6; 8 nucleotides line up with TRBD1. The CDR3 is 14 residues long. Trimming cost V 3 bases and J 10 bases; bases outside gene matches: 6. Germline assignment: CDR1 SGHRS and CDR2 YFSETQ. The CDR3 here is CASSSGQGHSPLHF. CDR3 DNA sequence: TGCGCCAGCAGCTCCGGACAGGGACACTCACCCCTCCACTTT.

The sample holds a few counts of this clonotype. The chain employs TRBV2 and TRBJ2-5; D call uncertain. The V gene's germline CDR1 is SNHLY and CDR2 FYNNEI. The CDR3 loop spans 11 amino acids. The germline V and J ends were trimmed by 6 bases and 7 bases, with 9 bases remaining between them. CDR3 residues: CASSVLGTQYF. The DNA for the CDR3 is TGTGCCAGCAGCGTACTCGGGACCCAGTACTTC.

This clonotype came up a few times. The chain recombines TRBV24-1 with TRBJ1-2; TRBD1 is a possible D gene (5 bases). With 9 bases removed from V and 4 bases from J, the gap between germline ends came to 11 bases. The V gene's germline CDR1 is KGHDR and CDR2 SFDVKD. CDR3 length: 12 amino acids. Here the CDR3 reads CATSGAGYGYTF. In DNA form, the CDR3 reads TGTGCCACCTCCGGGGCTGGCTATGGCTACACCTTC.

The V and J genes are TRBV5-1 and TRBJ2-7; possibly TRBD1 or TRBD2 for D (5 bases each). Germline-derived CDR1 and CDR2 are SGHRS and YFSETQ. The CDR3 runs 14 residues. Trimming removed 0 bases at V and 5 bases at J, with 12 bases between. CDR3 bases: TGCGCCAGCAGCTTGGGGCAGGGAGTCAACGAGCAGTACTTC. This gives the protein CASSLGQGVNEQYF.

This clonotype was found a few times. The chain combines TRBV24-1 with TRBJ2-3; 13 bases align to TRBD2. V dropped 4 bases and J dropped 3; count of bases not matched to a gene: 6. This CDR3 region has 17 residues. Germline V lookup: CDR1 KGHDR, CDR2 SFDVKD. The CDR3 coding sequence is TGTGCCACCAGTGAATCGACTAGCGGGAGGAGGACAGATACGCAGTATTTT. This sequence encodes CATSESTSGRRTDTQYF.

In its sample, this clonotype was seen many times. The J gene is TRBJ1-5, the V gene TRBV6-5; no clear D. The length of the CDR3 is 14 residues. V shed 3 bases and J shed 4 bases, with 10 bases lying between them. Germline assignment: CDR1 MNHEY and CDR2 SVGAGI. The CDR3 loop is CASSYLGSNQPQHF. The CDR3 coding sequence is TGTGCCAGCAGTTATTTGGGCAGTAATCAGCCCCAGCATTTT.

This clonotype was counted at least ten times. The gene calls are TRBV12-3 or TRBV12-4 and TRBJ1-2, with TRBD1 matching 8 bases. The CDR3 is 14 residues long. V lost 6 bases and J lost 4; bases outside the gene matches: 7. The CDR3 region is CASSDRGFGYGYTF. The CDR3 region has the DNA TGTGCCAGCAGCGACAGGGGCTTTGGCTATGGCTACACCTTC.

This clonotype was detected a few times. This chain connects TRBV20-1 to TRBJ1-2; 8 bases agree with TRBD1. The CDR3 is 15 amino acids. V trimming: 0 bases; J trimming: 7 bases; junction bases outside the gene matches: 10. The germline V gene encodes CDR1 DFQATT and CDR2 SNEGSKA (reference sequence). The CDR3 spells CSARDIDRGFGGYTF. In DNA, the CDR3 is TGCAGTGCTAGAGATATCGACAGGGGATTCGGTGGCTACACCTTC.

The chain employs TRBV20-1 and TRBJ1-3; 7 bases fit TRBD1. V was pared by 4 bases and J by 3 bases, with 6 bases of the junction left unmatched. From germline, CDR1 is DFQATT and CDR2 SNEGSKA (reference sequence). The CDR3 is made up of 14 amino acids. The CDR3 nucleotides read TGCAGTGCTAAATCCGGGACAGTTGGAAACACCATATATTTT. Its translation is CSAKSGTVGNTIYF.